The T cell receptor beta chain described here comes from a study of cytomegalovirus exposure and HLA in healthy donors. Germline-derived CDR1 and CDR2 are SNHLY and FYNNEI. V lost 7 bases, J lost 13 bases, and 21 bases lay in between. The CDR3 is 13 amino acids. This PCR relied on a set of 60 Vbeta primers and 13 Jbeta primers. The repertoire was sequenced with immunoSEQ multiplex PCR; TCRdb's copy has only in-frame clones and lacks some. Of 150,000 to 200,000 clones listed, approximately 85% are singletons. About this clone itself: Antigen specificity is unknown.

The study, taken as a whole, reports: When the data were analyzed later, several of the most significant clusters appeared to be linked to common viral pathogens. Within an earlier analysis, most TCR beta V segments proved productive either about 90% or about 30% of the time. Follow-up analysis later connected one missense variant in DCLRE1C with trimming of TCR beta V- and J-genes.

The chain combines TRBV2 with TRBJ2-3; the D gene is possibly TRBD2 (6 bases). This clonotype was sampled from a woman aged 45 to 65 in good health and CMV-seronegative. The sequencing sample was made of PBMCs. CDR3 bases: TGTGCCAGCAAGGCTAGCGCAGTGGTGATGGAGTATTTT. It specifies CASKASAVVMEYF.